The TCR beta chain under discussion was sequenced for a study of metastatic and nonmetastatic thyroid tumors. In germline, CDR1 is SGDLS, CDR2 YYNGEE. The V end lost 4 bases, the J end lost 8 bases, and 10 bases lay between the germline ends. The CDR3 contains 12 residues. TCRdb used MiXCR to call clones anew from the PCR reads. The sample consists of tens of thousands of clones, roughly 12% of them appearing once. Thyroid surgery took place with no prior treatment in any patient. This sequence was found in a female donor with papillary thyroid cancer or a benign thyroid nodule (not recorded which). Some clones in this sample may be carry-over from other donors' samples. The sequenced material came from blood. The V and J genes are TRBV9 and TRBJ2-1; D might be TRBD1 (5 bases). Here the CDR3 reads CASSPTGDEQFF. The CDR3 coding sequence is TGTGCCAGCAGCCCTACAGGAGATGAGCAGTTCTTC.